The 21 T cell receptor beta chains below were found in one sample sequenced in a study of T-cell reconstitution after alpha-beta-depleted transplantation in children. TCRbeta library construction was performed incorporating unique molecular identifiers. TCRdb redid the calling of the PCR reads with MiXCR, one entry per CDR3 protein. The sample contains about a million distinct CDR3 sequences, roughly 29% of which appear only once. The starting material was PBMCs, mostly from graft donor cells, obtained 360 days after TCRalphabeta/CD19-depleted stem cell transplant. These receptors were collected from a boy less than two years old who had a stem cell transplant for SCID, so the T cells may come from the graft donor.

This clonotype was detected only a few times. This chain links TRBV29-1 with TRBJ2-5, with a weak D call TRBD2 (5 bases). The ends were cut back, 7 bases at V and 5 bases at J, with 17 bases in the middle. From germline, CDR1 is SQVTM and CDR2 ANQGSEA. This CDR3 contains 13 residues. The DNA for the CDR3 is TGCAGCGCCGAAACTAGGTTCCTGGAGACCCAGTACTTC. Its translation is CSAETRFLETQYF.

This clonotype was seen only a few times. CDR3 DNA: TGTGCCAGCAGTTTTTCACTCGGACAGGGGTACGAGCAGTACTTC. The encoded protein is CASSFSLGQGYEQYF. This chain joins TRBV28 and TRBJ2-7, with TRBD1 matching over 9 bases. J was trimmed by 4 bases and V by 3 bases; bases with no gene match: 7. The germline V gene has CDR1 MDHEN and CDR2 SYDVKM. This CDR3 contains 15 residues.

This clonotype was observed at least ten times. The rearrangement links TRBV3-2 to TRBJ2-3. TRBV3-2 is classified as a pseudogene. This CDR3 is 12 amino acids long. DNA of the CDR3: TGTACCTTCAGCCAAATCACAGATACGCAGTATTTT. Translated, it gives CTFSQITDTQYF.

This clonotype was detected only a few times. The CDR3 region has the DNA TGTGCCACCAGGCTCGGACAGTCTCGCACAGATACGCAGTATTTT. This encodes CATRLGQSRTDTQYF. The V gene is TRBV2, the J gene TRBJ2-3, with a possible D match to TRBD1 (6 bases). Germline loops: CDR1 SNHLY, CDR2 FYNNEI. CDR3 length: 15 amino acids. Trimming shortened V by 10 bases and J by 1 base, and 18 bases separated the two germline ends.

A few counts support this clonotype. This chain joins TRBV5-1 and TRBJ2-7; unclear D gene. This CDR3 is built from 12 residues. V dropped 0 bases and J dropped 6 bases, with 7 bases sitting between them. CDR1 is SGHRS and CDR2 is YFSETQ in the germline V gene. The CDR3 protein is CASSLGIGEQYF. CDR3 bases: TGCGCCAGCAGCTTGGGAATTGGCGAGCAGTACTTC.

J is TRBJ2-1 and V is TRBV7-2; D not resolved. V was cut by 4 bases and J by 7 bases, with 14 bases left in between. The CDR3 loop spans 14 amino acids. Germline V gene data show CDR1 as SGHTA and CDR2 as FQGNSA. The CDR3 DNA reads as TGTGCCAGCAGCTCCACCCGACTTGGGAATGAGCAGTTCTTC. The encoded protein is CASSSTRLGNEQFF.

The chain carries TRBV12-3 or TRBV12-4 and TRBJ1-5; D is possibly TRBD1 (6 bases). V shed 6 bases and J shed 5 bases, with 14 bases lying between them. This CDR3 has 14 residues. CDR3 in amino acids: CASSPDSPYQPQHF. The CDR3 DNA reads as TGTGCCAGCAGCCCGGACAGTCCCTATCAGCCCCAGCATTTT.

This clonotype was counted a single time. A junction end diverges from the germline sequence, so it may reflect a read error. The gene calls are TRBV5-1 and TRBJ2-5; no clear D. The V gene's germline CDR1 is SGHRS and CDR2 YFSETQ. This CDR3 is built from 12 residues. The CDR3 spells CSSSSDRETQYF. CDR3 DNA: TGCTCCAGCAGCTCTGATCGAGAGACCCAGTACTTC.

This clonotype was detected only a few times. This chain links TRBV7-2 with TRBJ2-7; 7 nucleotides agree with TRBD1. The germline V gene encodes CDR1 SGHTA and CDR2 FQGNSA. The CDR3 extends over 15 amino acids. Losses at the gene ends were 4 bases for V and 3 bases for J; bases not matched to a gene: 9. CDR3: CASSYYRDRVYEQYF. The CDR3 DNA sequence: TGTGCCAGCAGCTACTACCGGGACAGAGTCTACGAGCAGTACTTC.

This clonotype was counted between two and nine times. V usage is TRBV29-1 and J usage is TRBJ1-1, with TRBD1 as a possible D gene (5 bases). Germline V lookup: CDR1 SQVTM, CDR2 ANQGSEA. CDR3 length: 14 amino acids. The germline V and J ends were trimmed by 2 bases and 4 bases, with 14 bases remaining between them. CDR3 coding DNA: TGCAGCGTTGAAAAGCGCCAGGGCCCCACTGAAGCTTTCTTT. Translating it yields CSVEKRQGPTEAFF.

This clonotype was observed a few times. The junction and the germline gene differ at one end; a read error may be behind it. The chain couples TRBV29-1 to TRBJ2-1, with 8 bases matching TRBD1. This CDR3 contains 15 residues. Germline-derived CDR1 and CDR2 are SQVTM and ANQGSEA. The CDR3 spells CSVGILGADRDRSLF. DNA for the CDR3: TGCAGCGTTGGAATCCTCGGGGCAGACCGGGACAGGAGTTTATTC.

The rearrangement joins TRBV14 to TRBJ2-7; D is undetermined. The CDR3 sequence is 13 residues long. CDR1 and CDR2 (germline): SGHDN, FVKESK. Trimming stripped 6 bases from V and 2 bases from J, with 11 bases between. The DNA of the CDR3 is TGTGCCAGCAGTCCATATGCTCCCTACGAGCAGTACTTC. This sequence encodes CASSPYAPYEQYF.

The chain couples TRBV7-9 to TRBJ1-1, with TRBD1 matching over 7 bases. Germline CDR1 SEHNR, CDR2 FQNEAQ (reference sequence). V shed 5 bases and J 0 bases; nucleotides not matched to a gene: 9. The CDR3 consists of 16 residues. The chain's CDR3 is CASSLPPGTVNTEAFF. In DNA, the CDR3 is TGTGCCAGCAGCCTACCTCCCGGGACAGTGAACACTGAAGCTTTCTTT.

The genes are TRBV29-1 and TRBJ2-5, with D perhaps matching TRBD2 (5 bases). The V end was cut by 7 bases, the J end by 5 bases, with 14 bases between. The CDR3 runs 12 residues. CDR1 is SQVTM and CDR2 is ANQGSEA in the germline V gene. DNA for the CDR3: TGCAGCGGGACTTTGGTTGGGGAGACCCAGTACTTC. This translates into CSGTLVGETQYF.

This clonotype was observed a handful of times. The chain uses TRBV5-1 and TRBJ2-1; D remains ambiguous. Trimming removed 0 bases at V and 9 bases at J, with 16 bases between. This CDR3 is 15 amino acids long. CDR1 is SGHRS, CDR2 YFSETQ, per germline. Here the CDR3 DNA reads TGCGCCAGCAGCTTGGAAGGGATACCTAGGCGTGAGCAGTTCTTC. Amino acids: CASSLEGIPRREQFF.

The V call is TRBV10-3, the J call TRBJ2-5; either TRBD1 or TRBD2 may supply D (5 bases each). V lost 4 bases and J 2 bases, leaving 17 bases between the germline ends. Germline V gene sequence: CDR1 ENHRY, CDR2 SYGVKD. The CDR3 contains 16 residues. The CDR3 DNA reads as TGTGCCATCAGTGGCCCCCGGGGCCTTGGGCAAGAGACCCAGTACTTC. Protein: CAISGPRGLGQETQYF.

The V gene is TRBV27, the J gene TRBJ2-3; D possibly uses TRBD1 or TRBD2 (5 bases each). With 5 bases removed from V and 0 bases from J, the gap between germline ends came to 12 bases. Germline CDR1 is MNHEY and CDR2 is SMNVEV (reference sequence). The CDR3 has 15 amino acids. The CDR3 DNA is TGTGCCAGCAGTCCGTGGGACGGAAGCACAGATACGCAGTATTTT. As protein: CASSPWDGSTDTQYF.

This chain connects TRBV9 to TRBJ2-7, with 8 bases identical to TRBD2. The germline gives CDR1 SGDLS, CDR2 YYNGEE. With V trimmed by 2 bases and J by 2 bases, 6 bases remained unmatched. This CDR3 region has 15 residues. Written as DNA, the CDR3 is TGTGCCAGCAGCGTGACGGGGGGGACAACCTACGAGCAGTACTTC. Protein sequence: CASSVTGGTTYEQYF.

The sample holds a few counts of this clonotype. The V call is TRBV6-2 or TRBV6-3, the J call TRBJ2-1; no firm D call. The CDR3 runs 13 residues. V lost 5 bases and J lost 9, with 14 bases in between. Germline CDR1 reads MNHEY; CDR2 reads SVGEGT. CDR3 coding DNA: TGTGCCAGCAGTCGAACAGAGGCCCTTGAGCAGTTCTTC. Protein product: CASSRTEALEQFF.

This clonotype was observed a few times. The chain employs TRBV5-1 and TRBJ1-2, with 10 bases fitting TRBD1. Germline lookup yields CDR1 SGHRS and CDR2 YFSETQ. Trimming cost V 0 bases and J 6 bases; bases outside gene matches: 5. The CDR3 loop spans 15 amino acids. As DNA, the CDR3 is TGCGCCAGCAGCTTGGCCGGGACAGGGGCAGATGGCTACACCTTC. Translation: CASSLAGTGADGYTF.

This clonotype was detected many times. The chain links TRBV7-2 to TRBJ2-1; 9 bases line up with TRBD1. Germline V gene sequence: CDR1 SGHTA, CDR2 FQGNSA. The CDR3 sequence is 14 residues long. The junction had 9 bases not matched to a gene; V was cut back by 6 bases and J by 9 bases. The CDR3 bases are TGTGCCAGCAGTCCCGGGACAGGGATCGGTGAGCAGTTCTTC. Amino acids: CASSPGTGIGEQFF.